Included here is one TCR beta chain sequence, with context. This specimen comes from a study of blood T cell repertoires in COVID-19. The germline V gene encodes CDR1 SNHLY and CDR2 FYNNEI. Trimming cost V 10 bases and J 1 base, with 17 bases left between them. The CDR3 has 15 amino acids. Study processing details: Researchers report that nucleated cell counts were estimated from reference gene primer amplification. Repertoires were generated with immunoSEQ multiplex PCR, while TCRdb's copy carries only in-frame clones and drops some. The V and J calls and clone size are taken from that table; D and trimming were inferred from the DNA. The table has over 150,000 clones, roughly 85% seen once; the top ten hold around 9.5%. Residents of 20 to 25 US areas, aged roughly 18 to 95 years, made up the participants.

Sequenced input: PBMCs or T cells enriched from blood (not recorded which). The rearrangement links TRBV2 to TRBJ1-5; D ambiguous. This clonotype originated in a young woman who had recovered from COVID-19. The CDR3 loop is CATGREAGSNQPQHF. The CDR3 nucleotides read TGTGCCACTGGGAGAGAGGCAGGAAGCAATCAGCCCCAGCATTTT.